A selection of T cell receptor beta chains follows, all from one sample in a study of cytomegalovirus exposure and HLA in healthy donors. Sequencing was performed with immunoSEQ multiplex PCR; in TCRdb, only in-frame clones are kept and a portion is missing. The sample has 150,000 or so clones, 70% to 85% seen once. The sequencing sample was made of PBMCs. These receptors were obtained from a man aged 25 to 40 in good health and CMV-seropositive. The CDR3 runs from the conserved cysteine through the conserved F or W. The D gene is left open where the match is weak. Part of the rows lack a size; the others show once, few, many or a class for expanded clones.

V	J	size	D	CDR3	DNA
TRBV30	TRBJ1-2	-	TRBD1	CAGGRGQGYTF	TGTGCCGGGGGCAGGGGGCAGGGCTACACCTTC
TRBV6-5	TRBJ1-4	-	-	CASRTGPYEKLFF	TGTGCCAGCAGGACAGGACCTTATGAAAAACTGTTTTTT
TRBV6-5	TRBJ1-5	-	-	CASSYGQYSNQPQHF	TGTGCCAGCAGTTACGGACAGTATAGCAATCAGCCCCAGCATTTT
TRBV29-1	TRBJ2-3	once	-	CSVEAGGADTQYF	TGCAGCGTTGAGGCCGGAGGGGCAGATACGCAGTATTTT
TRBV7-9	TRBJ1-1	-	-	CASSLRGFEAFF	TGTGCCAGCAGCTTAAGGGGTTTTGAAGCTTTCTTT
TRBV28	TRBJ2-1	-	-	CAAAKRGGSEQFF	TGTGCCGCAGCAAAACGCGGGGGCAGTGAGCAGTTCTTC
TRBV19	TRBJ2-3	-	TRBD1	CASSISGTGGWNTQYF	TGTGCCAGTAGTATTTCCGGGACAGGGGGCTGGAATACGCAGTATTTT
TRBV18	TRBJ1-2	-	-	CASSPPEQPTNYGYTF	TGTGCCAGCTCACCACCGGAACAGCCCACTAACTATGGCTACACCTTC
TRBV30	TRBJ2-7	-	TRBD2	CAGGGTLREQYF	TGTGCCGGGGGGGGGACCCTTCGGGAGCAGTACTTC
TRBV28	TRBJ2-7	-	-	CASTPRDRSHYEQYF	TGTGCCAGCACCCCTCGTGACAGGTCCCACTACGAGCAGTACTTC
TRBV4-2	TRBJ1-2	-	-	CASGKDSNYGYTF	TGTGCCAGCGGCAAAGACAGTAACTATGGCTACACCTTC
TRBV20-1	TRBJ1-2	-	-	CSAATGFGYTF	TGCAGTGCCGCTACAGGGTTTGGCTACACCTTC
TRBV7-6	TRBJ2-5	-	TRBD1	CASSLGQGPLETQYF	TGTGCCAGCAGCTTGGGACAGGGTCCGTTAGAGACCCAGTACTTC